This TCR beta chain was found in a study of lymphopenia after photon versus proton radiotherapy. A remark on this clone: The antigen is undetermined.

General study points: Larger post-nadir TCR diversity loss correlated inversely with survival in deceased patients. Post-nadir diversity loss with photons came from oligoclonal expansion, particularly CD8+ Temra cells. Better survival with proton therapy was suggested as possible, not demonstrated. Under photons, naive T cells and diversity fell while effector/memory populations rose.

V was pared by 7 bases and J by 2 bases, with 14 bases between. The CDR3 consists of 14 residues. Germline loops: CDR1 MNHNY, CDR2 SVGAGI (reference sequence). The method was immunoSEQ multiplex PCR; TCRdb's version includes in-frame clones alone and lacks a portion of them. The table has roughly 150,000 clones, 80% to 90% seen once. The sample in question was peripheral blood, obtained from a patient treated with photon-based radiotherapy. V gene TRBV6-6 combines with J gene TRBJ1-1, with D perhaps TRBD1 (6 bases). The clonotype comes from a man aged 45-65 years with gastric cancer. CDR3 amino acids: CASNRQATNTEAFF. The DNA for the CDR3 is TGTGCCAGCAATAGACAGGCTACCAACACTGAAGCTTTCTTT.